This T cell receptor beta chain was recovered during a study of blood T cell repertoires in COVID-19. Measured with immunoSEQ multiplex PCR; TCRdb has only the in-frame clones, and not every one. Of 90,000 to 150,000 clones in the sample, more than 75% were seen once. What was sequenced was peripheral blood. The sequence derives from a man aged 55 to 70 with acute or convalescent COVID-19.

The CDR3 nucleotides read TGTGCCAGTACCCGGGACAGGGGTGAAAAACTGTTTTTT. Its translation is CASTRDRGEKLFF. V gene TRBV19 combines with J gene TRBJ1-4, with TRBD1 matching over 10 bases. The CDR3 covers 13 residues. The germline gives CDR1 LNHDA, CDR2 SQIVND (reference sequence). V lost 7 bases to trimming and J lost 7 bases; unmatched junction nucleotides: 3.